This T cell receptor (beta chain) was retrieved from a study of somatic mutations in cytotoxic T cells in rheumatoid arthritis. Whole-study context: Several of the V beta antibody-stained T-cell populations were flow-sorted at nearly 100% purity; V beta1+ cells were among them and were sequenced for TCRB. The study's findings and limits: For about an eighth of the roughly 60 patients, a single CD8+ clone accounted for more than 20% of CD8+ cells. A rise in CD8+ clonality with age was seen in rheumatoid arthritis patients but not in healthy controls. Rheumatoid arthritis patients showed slight TRBV07 underrepresentation, and this was not adjusted for multiple comparisons.

The germline V gene encodes CDR1 SGHTA and CDR2 FQGNSA. The V and J ends lost 4 bases and 0 bases, in that order; junction bases with no gene match: 3. CDR3 size: 15 residues. This clone has a single count. Its antigen remains unknown. Clones were sequenced by immunoSEQ multiplex PCR, and TCRdb holds only the in-frame ones, with some missing. The sample contains around 6,000 clones, around 80% of which appear only once. The receptor's source is an adult with rheumatoid arthritis. The gene calls are TRBV7-2 and TRBJ1-3, with 7 bases that match TRBD1. Input material: CD8+ T cells sorted from blood. Here the CDR3 DNA reads TGTGCCAGCAGCTCCGGGACAGTCTCTGGAAACACCATATATTTT. This sequence encodes CASSSGTVSGNTIYF.